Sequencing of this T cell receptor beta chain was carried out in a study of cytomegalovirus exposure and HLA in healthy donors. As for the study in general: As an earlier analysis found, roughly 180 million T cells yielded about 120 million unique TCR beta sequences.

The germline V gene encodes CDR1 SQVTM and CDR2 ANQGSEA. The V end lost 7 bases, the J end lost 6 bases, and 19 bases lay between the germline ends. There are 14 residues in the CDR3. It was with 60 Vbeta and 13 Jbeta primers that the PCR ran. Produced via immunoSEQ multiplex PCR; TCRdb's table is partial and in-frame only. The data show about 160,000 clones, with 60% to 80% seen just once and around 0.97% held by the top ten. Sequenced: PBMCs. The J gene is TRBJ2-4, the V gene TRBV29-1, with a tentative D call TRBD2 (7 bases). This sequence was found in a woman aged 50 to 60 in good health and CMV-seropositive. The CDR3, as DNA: TGCAGCGCCGCTAATGTAGGGGGGGGAAACATTCAGTACTTC. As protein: CSAANVGGGNIQYF.